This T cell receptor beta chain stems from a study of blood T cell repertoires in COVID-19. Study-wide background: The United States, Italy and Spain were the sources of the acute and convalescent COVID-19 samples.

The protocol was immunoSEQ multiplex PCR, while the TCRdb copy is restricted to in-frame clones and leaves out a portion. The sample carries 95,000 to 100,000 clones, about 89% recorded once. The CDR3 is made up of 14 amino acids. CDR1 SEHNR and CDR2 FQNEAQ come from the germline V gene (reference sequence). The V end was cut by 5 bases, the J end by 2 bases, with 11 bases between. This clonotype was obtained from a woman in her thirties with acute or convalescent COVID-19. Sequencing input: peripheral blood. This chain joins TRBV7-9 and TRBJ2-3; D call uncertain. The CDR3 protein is CASSRSFSTDTQYF. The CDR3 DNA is TGTGCCAGCAGCCGTAGCTTTTCCACAGATACGCAGTATTTT. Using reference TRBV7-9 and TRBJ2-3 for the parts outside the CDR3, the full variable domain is DTGVSQNPRHKITKRGQNVTFRCDPISEHNRLYWYRQTLGQGPEFLTYFQNEAQLEKSRLLSDRFSAERPKGSFSTLEIQRTEQGDSAMYLCASSRSFSTDTQYFGPGTRLTVL.